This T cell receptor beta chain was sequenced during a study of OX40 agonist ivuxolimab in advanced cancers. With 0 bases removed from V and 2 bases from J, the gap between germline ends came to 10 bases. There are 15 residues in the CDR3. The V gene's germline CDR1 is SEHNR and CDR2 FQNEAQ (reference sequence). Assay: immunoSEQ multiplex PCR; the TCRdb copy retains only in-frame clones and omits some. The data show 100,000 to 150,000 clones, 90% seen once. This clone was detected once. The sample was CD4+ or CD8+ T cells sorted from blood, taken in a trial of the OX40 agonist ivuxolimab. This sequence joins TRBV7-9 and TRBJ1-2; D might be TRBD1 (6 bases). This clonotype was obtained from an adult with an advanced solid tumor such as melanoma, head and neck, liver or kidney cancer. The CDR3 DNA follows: TGTGCCAGCAGCTTAGCTCGAGGGGGGAACTATGGCTACACCTTC. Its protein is CASSLARGGNYGYTF.